This T cell receptor (beta chain) was captured by sequencing in a study of regulatory T cells in long-lasting Graves disease. Investigators prepared the TCR beta libraries by applying iRepertoire HTBI primers and Arm-PCR of CDR3 regions. One entry per CDR3 protein, called by TCRdb with MiXCR from the multiplex PCR reads. Of 350,000 to 500,000 distinct CDR3 sequences in the sample, less than 15% were seen once. This clonotype showed up many times. The time point is: newly diagnosed GD, antithyroid drugs for less than 3 months. Making the TCR library involved RNA that had been extracted from PBMCs. V lost 0 bases, J lost 8 bases, and 14 bases lay in between. Per the germline V gene, CDR1 is KGHSH and CDR2 is LQKENI. The CDR3 spans 15 residues. The same data also contributed to another study, on T cells in Graves' hyperthyroidism and ophthalmopathy.

The sample consisted of peripheral blood mononuclear cells (PBMCs), taken at new diagnosis, from a patient treated with antithyroid drugs. V and J are TRBV18 and TRBJ2-1; D perhaps matches TRBD2 (5 bases). The receptor was isolated from a woman aged 50 to 60 with Graves disease. The CDR3 sequence: CASSPPPGIRDEQFF. The CDR3 DNA reads as TGTGCCAGCTCACCACCGCCGGGGATTCGGGATGAGCAGTTCTTC.